Below, 21 T cell receptor beta chains from the same sample are listed, as sequenced in a study of vaccination effects on CD4 cells after COVID-19. These receptors' targets are unknown. CD4+ T cells specific for antigen were expanded with viral peptide pools by the ViraFEST assay before sequencing. Investigators separated out CD4+ T cells once less than 11 days of culture had passed. The study found no prior SARS-CoV-2 infection in the vaccine recipients, who tested negative for nucleocapsid antibodies. Clones were sequenced by immunoSEQ multiplex PCR, and TCRdb holds only the in-frame ones, with some missing. The data contain about 41,000 clones, more than 60% of them seen just once; the ten biggest clones take up about 25%. This specimen was CD4+ T cells from PBMCs cultured with HCoV-OC43 spike peptides, taken before COVID-19 vaccination. The subset here: HCoV-OC43 spike overlapping peptide pool stimulation. The source is a human donor who received a COVID-19 vaccine.

The chain carries TRBV27 and TRBJ1-2; 7 bases align to TRBD1. CDR1 is MNHEY, CDR2 SMNVEV, per germline (reference sequence). With 3 bases clipped from V and 5 bases from J, the junction kept 3 bases outside the gene matches. This CDR3 has 13 amino acids. CDR3 sequence reads: CASSLGQYYGYTF. CDR3 DNA: TGTGCCAGCAGTTTGGGACAGTATTATGGCTACACCTTC.

The rearrangement uses TRBV2 and TRBJ2-7; 10 positions agree with TRBD2. Per the germline V gene, CDR1 is SNHLY and CDR2 is FYNNEI. Losses at the gene ends were 7 bases for V and 6 bases for J; bases not matched to a gene: 12. CDR3 length: 15 amino acids. The DNA for the CDR3 is TGTGCCAGCACCCCCACTAGCGGGGTAACCGGCGAGCAGTACTTC. It specifies CASTPTSGVTGEQYF.

A few counts support this clone. The chain couples TRBV4-2 to TRBJ1-3; the match to TRBD1 covers 7 bases. The CDR3 has 16 amino acids. Germline V gene lookup returns CDR1 LGHNA and CDR2 YNFKEQ. The trim removed 4 bases at V and 2 bases at J, leaving 8 bases unmatched. CDR3: CASSPLQGTTGNTIYF. The CDR3 region has the DNA TGTGCCAGCAGCCCGCTACAGGGGACAACTGGAAACACCATATATTTT.

The chain combines TRBV6-5 with TRBJ2-1, with 7 bases fitting TRBD2. Germline V gene sequence: CDR1 MNHEY, CDR2 SVGAGI. V was clipped by 6 bases and J by 1 base; unmatched bases: 6. The CDR3 runs 15 residues. The CDR3 protein is CASRPTSLSYNEQFF. The CDR3 coding sequence is TGTGCCAGCAGACCGACTAGCTTGTCCTACAATGAGCAGTTCTTC.

The chain joins TRBV5-1 to TRBJ1-1, with TRBD1 identical over 10 bases. The CDR3 runs 16 residues. J gave up 4 bases and V 1 base, and 7 bases lay outside the gene matches. Germline V lookup: CDR1 SGHRS, CDR2 YFSETQ. DNA of the CDR3: TGCGCCAGCAGCTTGAGGCGGGACAGGGGCCCCACTGAAGCTTTCTTT. As protein: CASSLRRDRGPTEAFF.

This chain connects TRBV3-1 (or the pseudogene TRBV3-2) to TRBJ2-5; 10 positions agree with TRBD1. CDR1 and CDR2 from the germline V gene are LGHDT and YNNKEL (reference sequence). The CDR3 consists of 17 residues. The J segment lost 2 bases and the V segment lost 4 bases, leaving 10 bases of the junction unmatched. The CDR3 sequence is CASSLLPGTGVQETQYF. CDR3 bases: TGTGCCAGCAGCCTGTTGCCCGGGACAGGGGTACAAGAGACCCAGTACTTC.

The V gene is TRBV7-8, the J gene TRBJ1-1; 7 bases match TRBD1. Trimming cost V 5 bases and J 8 bases; bases outside gene matches: 11. This CDR3 is built from 14 residues. The germline gives CDR1 SGHVS, CDR2 FQNEAQ. The CDR3 DNA reads as TGTGCCAGCAGCCCGCTGAGGGGGCCGGTAGAAGCTTTCTTT. The encoded protein is CASSPLRGPVEAFF.

The chain couples TRBV5-1 to TRBJ2-2, with D possibly matching TRBD1 (5 bases). V shed 1 base and J shed 7 bases, with 14 bases lying between them. The germline CDR1 and CDR2 sequences are SGHRS and YFSETQ. The CDR3 spans 15 residues. For the CDR3, the DNA is TGCGCCAGCAGCTTGCGGCAGGGATGGAACGGGGAGCTGTTTTTT. Amino acid sequence: CASSLRQGWNGELFF. Full variable domain (rest looked up from reference TRBV5-1 and TRBJ2-2): KAGVTQTPRYLIKTRGQQVTLSCSPISGHRSVSWYQQTPGQGLQFLFEYFSETQRNKGNFPGRFSGRQFSNSRSEMNVSTLELGDSALYLCASSLRQGWNGELFFGEGSRLTVL.

The chain uses TRBV14 and TRBJ2-7; 13 positions match TRBD2. This CDR3 has 16 residues. Germline loops: CDR1 SGHDN, CDR2 FVKESK. Germline trimming cut 3 bases from V and 2 bases from J; bases unmatched to any gene: 4. The CDR3 DNA follows: TGTGCCAGCAGCCATCTGGGACTAGCGGGAACCTACGAGCAGTACTTC. Protein sequence: CASSHLGLAGTYEQYF.

This clone was seen just once. One end of the junction does not line up with germline, which may come from a read error. The rearrangement links TRBV6-1 to TRBJ2-3; 9 bases map to TRBD2. Germline CDR1 reads MNHNS; CDR2 reads SASEGT. The CDR3 sequence is 14 residues long. CDR3 DNA sequence: TGTGCCAGCAGGGAAGCGGGGGGATTCAATACGCAGTATTTT. Amino acids: CASREAGGFNTQYF.

This rearrangement joins TRBV3-1 (or the pseudogene TRBV3-2) to TRBJ2-1; no reliable D call. Germline lookup yields CDR1 LGHDT and CDR2 YNNKEL (reference sequence). Trimming stripped 4 bases from V and 6 bases from J, with 4 bases between. The length of the CDR3 is 11 residues. CDR3 sequence (DNA): TGTGCCAGCAGCCGAGCCAATGAGCAGTTCTTC. Translated: CASSRANEQFF.

This clone was counted a single time. The V gene is TRBV24-1, the J gene TRBJ2-1, with D uncertain. V was shortened by 5 bases and J by 0 bases, with 13 bases between the two germline ends. The CDR3 sequence is 16 residues long. The germline V gene encodes CDR1 KGHDR and CDR2 SFDVKD. CDR3 in DNA: TGTGCCACCAGTGTCAGCAGGACCCACTCCTACAATGAGCAGTTCTTC. Translation gives CATSVSRTHSYNEQFF.

V usage is TRBV30 and J usage is TRBJ2-1; 7 bases align to TRBD2. Germline V gene sequence: CDR1 GTSNPN, CDR2 SVGIG (reference sequence). V was pared by 4 bases and J by 5 bases, with 11 bases of the junction left unmatched. The CDR3 has 15 residues. Written as DNA, the CDR3 is TGTGCCTGGAATATCGATGGCGGGGGTCACAATGAGCAGTTCTTC. Residues: CAWNIDGGGHNEQFF.

Comment on this clone: One end of the junction is discordant with germline, which a read error may explain. This rearrangement joins TRBV5-1 to TRBJ1-4; weak D call: TRBD1 (5 bases). The CDR3 is 15 residues long. Germline V gives CDR1 SGHRS, CDR2 YFSETQ. This chain's CDR3 is CASRLGDVGGEKLFF. CDR3 DNA sequence: TGCGCCAGCAGATTGGGGGACGTGGGGGGTGAAAAACTGTTTTTT.

The gene calls are TRBV5-1 and TRBJ2-5; D is uncertain. The CDR3 has 14 residues. Trimming removed 0 bases at V and 0 bases at J, with 6 bases between. Germline CDR1 is SGHRS and CDR2 is YFSETQ. CDR3 sequence (DNA): TGCGCCAGCAGCTTGGAGTACAACCAAGAGACCCAGTACTTC. Translation: CASSLEYNQETQYF. Full variable domain (rest looked up from reference TRBV5-1 and TRBJ2-5): KAGVTQTPRYLIKTRGQQVTLSCSPISGHRSVSWYQQTPGQGLQFLFEYFSETQRNKGNFPGRFSGRQFSNSRSEMNVSTLELGDSALYLCASSLEYNQETQYFGPGTRLLVL.

The chain has TRBV3-1 (or the pseudogene TRBV3-2) and TRBJ1-5, with 7 bases aligning to TRBD1. The CDR3 totals 15 residues. V was clipped by 0 bases and J by 6 bases; unmatched bases: 5. The germline V gene encodes CDR1 LGHDT and CDR2 YNNKEL (reference sequence). This CDR3 is CASSQDLGQPQPQHF. CDR3 sequence (DNA): TGTGCCAGCAGCCAAGATCTGGGACAGCCTCAGCCCCAGCATTTT.

This clone was counted many times. This chain links TRBV14 with TRBJ1-2, with TRBD1 matching 7 bases. The germline V gene has CDR1 SGHDN and CDR2 FVKESK. The CDR3 is made up of 14 amino acids. The V gene end was trimmed by 1 base and the J gene end by 5 bases; junction bases not matched to a gene: 4. The chain's CDR3 is CASSQARTGYGYTF. CDR3 coding DNA: TGTGCCAGCAGCCAAGCCCGGACAGGATATGGCTACACCTTC.

CDR3 in DNA: TGCGCCAGCAGCTTTGGACTAGCGGGATCGAGGGGTGAGCAGTTCTTC. This translates into CASSFGLAGSRGEQFF. This chain joins TRBV5-1 and TRBJ2-1, with 12 bases lining up with TRBD2. Per germline, CDR1 SGHRS and CDR2 YFSETQ. Trimming cost V 2 bases and J 9 bases; bases outside gene matches: 9. This CDR3 is built from 16 residues.

The V and J genes are TRBV4-3 and TRBJ1-2, with no clear D. The germline gives CDR1 LGHNA, CDR2 YSLEER. V gave up 1 base and J gave up 5 bases, with 14 bases separating them. The CDR3 contains 15 residues. CDR3 in DNA: TGCGCCAGCAGCCAAGTTCGTGGCCAGCCTTATGGCTACACCTTC. Protein sequence: CASSQVRGQPYGYTF.

The CDR3 sequence: CAWSVRQLYTF. The CDR3 DNA is TGTGCCTGGAGTGTAAGGCAGCTCTACACCTTC. The chain joins TRBV30 to TRBJ1-2; D not resolved. Deletions cut 0 bases from V and 10 bases from J, with 9 bases between. This CDR3 region has 11 residues. Germline CDR1 GTSNPN, CDR2 SVGIG (reference sequence).

V usage is TRBV5-1 and J usage is TRBJ1-2; D is possibly TRBD1 (5 bases). V was shortened by 4 bases and J by 5 bases, with 12 bases between the two germline ends. The CDR3 totals 13 residues. Germline V CDR1 and CDR2: SGHRS, YFSETQ. The CDR3: CASSPEGAYGYTF. As DNA, the CDR3 is TGCGCCAGCAGCCCCGAAGGGGCTTATGGCTACACCTTC.